This T cell receptor (beta chain) comes out of a study of OX40 agonist ivuxolimab in advanced cancers. With regard to this clone: The antigen is unknown.

Germline V gene lookup returns CDR1 ENHRY and CDR2 SYGVKD. The CDR3 covers 13 residues. V was trimmed by 6 bases and J by 1 base, leaving 7 bases between them. Study observations and caveats: Specificity for antigen went undetermined in the expanded peripheral T cells.

Generated by immunoSEQ multiplex PCR, the TCRdb table keeps only in-frame clones and is missing some. The sample includes tens of thousands of clones, about 88% seen only once; the top ten take around 0.68%. The origin of this receptor is an adult with an advanced solid tumor such as melanoma, head and neck, liver or kidney cancer. The gene calls are TRBV10-3 and TRBJ1-3; D unresolved. The starting material was CD4+ or CD8+ T cells sorted from blood, obtained in a trial of the OX40 agonist ivuxolimab. CDR3 loop: CAIRGSSGNTIYF. CDR3 in DNA: TGTGCCATCAGGGGCAGTTCTGGAAACACCATATATTTT.